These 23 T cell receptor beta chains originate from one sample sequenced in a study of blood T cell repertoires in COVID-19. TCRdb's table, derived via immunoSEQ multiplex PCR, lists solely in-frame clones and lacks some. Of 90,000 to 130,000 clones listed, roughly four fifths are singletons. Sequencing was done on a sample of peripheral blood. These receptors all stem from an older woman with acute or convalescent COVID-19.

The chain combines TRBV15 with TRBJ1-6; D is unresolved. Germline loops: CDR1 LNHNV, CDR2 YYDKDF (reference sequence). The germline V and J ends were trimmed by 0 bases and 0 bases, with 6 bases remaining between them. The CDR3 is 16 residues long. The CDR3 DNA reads TGTGCCACCAGCAGAGATTACAGCTCCTATAATTCACCCCTCCACTTT. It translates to CATSRDYSSYNSPLHF.

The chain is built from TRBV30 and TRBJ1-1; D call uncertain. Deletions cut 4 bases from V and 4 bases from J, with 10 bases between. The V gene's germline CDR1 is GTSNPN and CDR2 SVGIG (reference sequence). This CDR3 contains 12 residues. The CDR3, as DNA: TGTGCCTGGATTTCATCAGTCACTGAAGCTTTCTTT. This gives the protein CAWISSVTEAFF.

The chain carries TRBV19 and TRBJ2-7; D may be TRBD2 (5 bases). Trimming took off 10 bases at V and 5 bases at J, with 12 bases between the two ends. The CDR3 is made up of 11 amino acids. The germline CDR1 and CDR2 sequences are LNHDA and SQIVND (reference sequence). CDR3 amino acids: CATGIYDEQYF. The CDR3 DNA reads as TGTGCCACCGGGATTTACGACGAGCAGTACTTC.

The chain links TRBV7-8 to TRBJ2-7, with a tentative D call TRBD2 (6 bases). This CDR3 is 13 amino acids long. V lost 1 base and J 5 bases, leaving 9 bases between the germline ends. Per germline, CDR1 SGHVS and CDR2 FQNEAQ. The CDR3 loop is CASSLEGRNEQYF. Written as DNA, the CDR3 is TGTGCCAGCAGCTTAGAGGGGAGGAACGAGCAGTACTTC.

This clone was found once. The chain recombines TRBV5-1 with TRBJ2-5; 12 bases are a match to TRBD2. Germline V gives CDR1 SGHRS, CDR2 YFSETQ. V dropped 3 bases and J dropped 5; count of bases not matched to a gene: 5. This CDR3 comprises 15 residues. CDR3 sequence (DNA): TGCGCCAGCAGCTCTAGCGGGGGGGTCTATGAGACCCAGTACTTC. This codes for CASSSSGGVYETQYF.

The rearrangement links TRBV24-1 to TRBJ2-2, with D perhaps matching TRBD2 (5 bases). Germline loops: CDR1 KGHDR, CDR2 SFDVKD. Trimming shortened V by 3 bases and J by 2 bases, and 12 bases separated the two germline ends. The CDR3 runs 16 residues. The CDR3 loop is CATSDPRTGNTGELFF. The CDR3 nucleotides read TGTGCCACCAGTGATCCCCGGACTGGAAACACCGGGGAGCTGTTTTTT.

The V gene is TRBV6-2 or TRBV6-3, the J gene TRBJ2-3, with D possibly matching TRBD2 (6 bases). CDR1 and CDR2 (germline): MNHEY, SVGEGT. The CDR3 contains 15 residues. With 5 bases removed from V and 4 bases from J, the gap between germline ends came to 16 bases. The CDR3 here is CASSNSGGVPDTQYF. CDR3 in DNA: TGTGCCAGCAGTAATAGCGGAGGGGTTCCAGATACGCAGTATTTT.

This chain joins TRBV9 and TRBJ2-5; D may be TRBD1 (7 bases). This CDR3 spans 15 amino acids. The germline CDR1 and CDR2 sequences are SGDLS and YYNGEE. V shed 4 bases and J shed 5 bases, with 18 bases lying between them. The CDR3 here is CASSPGGTLRETQYF. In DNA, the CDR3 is TGTGCCAGCAGCCCAGGGGGGACCCTGAGGGAGACCCAGTACTTC.

The DNA for the CDR3 is TGCGCCAGCAGCAAGGACAGGGGAAGGGATACGCAGTATTTT. Translated: CASSKDRGRDTQYF. The chain carries TRBV5-1 and TRBJ2-3; 9 positions match TRBD1. This CDR3 has 14 residues. The germline gives CDR1 SGHRS, CDR2 YFSETQ. V trimming: 4 bases; J trimming: 6 bases; junction bases outside the gene matches: 6.

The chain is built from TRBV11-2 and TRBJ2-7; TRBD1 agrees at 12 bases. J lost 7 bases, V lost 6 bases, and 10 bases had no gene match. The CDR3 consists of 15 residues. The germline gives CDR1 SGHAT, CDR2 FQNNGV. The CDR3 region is CASRGLGQGAREQYF. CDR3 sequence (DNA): TGTGCCAGCAGGGGCCTGGGACAGGGGGCGCGGGAGCAGTACTTC.

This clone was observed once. The CDR3 region is CASSSAGTTKLFF. CDR3 in DNA: TGTGCCAGCAGCTCGGCCGGGACAACAAAACTGTTTTTT. The chain uses TRBV7-9 and TRBJ1-4; possibly TRBD1 for D (6 bases). CDR3 length: 13 amino acids. Germline values: CDR1 SEHNR, CDR2 FQNEAQ (reference sequence). Trimming took 4 bases from V and 10 from J, leaving 13 bases between them.

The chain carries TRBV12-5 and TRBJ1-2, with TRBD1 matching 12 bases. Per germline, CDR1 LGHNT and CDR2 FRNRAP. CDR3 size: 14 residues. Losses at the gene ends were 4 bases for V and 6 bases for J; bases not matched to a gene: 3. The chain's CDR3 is CASGWDRGLNGYTF. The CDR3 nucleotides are TGTGCTAGTGGTTGGGACAGGGGGCTAAATGGCTACACCTTC.

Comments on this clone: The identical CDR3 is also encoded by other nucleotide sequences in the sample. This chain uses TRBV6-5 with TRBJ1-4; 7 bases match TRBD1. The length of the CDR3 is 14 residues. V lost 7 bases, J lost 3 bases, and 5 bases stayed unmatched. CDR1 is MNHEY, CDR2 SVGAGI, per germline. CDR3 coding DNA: TGTGCCAGCACGACAGGGTACGCTAATGAAAAACTGTTTTTT. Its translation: CASTTGYANEKLFF.

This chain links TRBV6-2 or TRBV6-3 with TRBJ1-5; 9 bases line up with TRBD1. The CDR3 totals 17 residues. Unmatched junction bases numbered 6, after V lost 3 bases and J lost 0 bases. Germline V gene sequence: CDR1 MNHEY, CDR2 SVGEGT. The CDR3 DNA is TGTGCCAGCAGTTATGGACAGGGGAGTTATAGCAATCAGCCCCAGCATTTT. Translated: CASSYGQGSYSNQPQHF.

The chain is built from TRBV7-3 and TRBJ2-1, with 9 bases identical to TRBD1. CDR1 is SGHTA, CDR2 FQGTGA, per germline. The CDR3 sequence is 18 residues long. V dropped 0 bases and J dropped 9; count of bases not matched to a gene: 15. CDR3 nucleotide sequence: TGTGCCAGCAGCTTAACGCCTATACAGGGGGCTCATTTAGGTGAGCAGTTCTTC. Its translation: CASSLTPIQGAHLGEQFF.

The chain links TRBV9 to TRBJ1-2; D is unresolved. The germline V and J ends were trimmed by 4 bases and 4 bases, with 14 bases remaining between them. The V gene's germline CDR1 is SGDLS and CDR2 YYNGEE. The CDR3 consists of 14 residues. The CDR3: CASSSASEGYGYTF. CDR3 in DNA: TGTGCCAGCAGCTCAGCCAGTGAGGGCTATGGCTACACCTTC.

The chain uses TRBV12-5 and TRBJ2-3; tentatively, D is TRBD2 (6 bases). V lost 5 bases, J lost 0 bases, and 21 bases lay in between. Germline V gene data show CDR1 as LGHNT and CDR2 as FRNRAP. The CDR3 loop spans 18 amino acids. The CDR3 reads CASGPRGEGSVSTDTQYF. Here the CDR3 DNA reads TGTGCTAGTGGTCCGCGGGGTGAGGGGTCGGTAAGCACAGATACGCAGTATTTT.

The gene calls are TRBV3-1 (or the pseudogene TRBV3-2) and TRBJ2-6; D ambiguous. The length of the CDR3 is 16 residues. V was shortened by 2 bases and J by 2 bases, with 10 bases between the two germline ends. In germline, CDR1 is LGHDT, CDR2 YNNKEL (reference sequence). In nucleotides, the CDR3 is TGTGCCAGCAGCCAAAATCCGGTAGCTGGGGCCAACGTCCTGACTTTC. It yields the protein CASSQNPVAGANVLTF.

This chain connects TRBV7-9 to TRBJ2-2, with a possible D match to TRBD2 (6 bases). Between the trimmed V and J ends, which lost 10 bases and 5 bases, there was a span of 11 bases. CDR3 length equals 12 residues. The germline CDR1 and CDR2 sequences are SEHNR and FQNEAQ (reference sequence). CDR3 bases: TGTGCCATCGGAGGGGATACCGGGGAGCTGTTTTTT. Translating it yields CAIGGDTGELFF.

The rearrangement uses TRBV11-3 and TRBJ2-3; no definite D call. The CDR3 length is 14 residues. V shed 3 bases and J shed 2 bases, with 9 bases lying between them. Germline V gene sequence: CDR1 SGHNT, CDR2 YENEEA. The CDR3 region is CASSFSQFTDTQYF. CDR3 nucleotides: TGTGCCAGCAGCTTTTCGCAGTTCACAGATACGCAGTATTTT.

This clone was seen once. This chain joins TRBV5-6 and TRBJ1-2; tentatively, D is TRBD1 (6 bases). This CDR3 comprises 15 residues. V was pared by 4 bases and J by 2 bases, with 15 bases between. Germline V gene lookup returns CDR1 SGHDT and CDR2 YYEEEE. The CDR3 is CASSLLSGTNYGYTF. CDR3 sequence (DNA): TGTGCCAGCAGCCTACTATCCGGGACAAACTATGGCTACACCTTC.

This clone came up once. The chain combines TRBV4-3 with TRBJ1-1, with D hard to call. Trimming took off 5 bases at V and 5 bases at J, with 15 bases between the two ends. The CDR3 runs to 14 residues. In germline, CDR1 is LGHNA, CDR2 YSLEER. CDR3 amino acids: CASSSVTGGTEAFF. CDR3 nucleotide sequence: TGCGCCAGCAGCTCGGTCACGGGAGGAACTGAAGCTTTCTTT.

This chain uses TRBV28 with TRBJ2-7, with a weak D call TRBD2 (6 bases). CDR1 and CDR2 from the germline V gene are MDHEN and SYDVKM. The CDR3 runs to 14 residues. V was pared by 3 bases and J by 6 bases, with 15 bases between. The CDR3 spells CASSFLRDGGEQYF. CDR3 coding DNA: TGTGCCAGCAGTTTCCTACGGGACGGGGGCGAGCAGTACTTC. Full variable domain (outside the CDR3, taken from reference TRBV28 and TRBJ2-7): DVKVTQSSRYLVKRTGEKVFLECVQDMDHENMFWYRQDPGLGLRLIYFSYDVKMKEKGDIPEGYSVSREKKERFSLILESASTNQTSMYLCASSFLRDGGEQYFGPGTRLTVT.